Listed below are T cell receptor beta chains from one sample, sequenced in a study of blood T cell repertoires in COVID-19. TCRdb keeps only in-frame clones here, not all; method: immunoSEQ multiplex PCR. The table includes 150,000 or so clones, over 75% detected once. The sequenced sample consisted of peripheral blood. These receptors all come from a woman aged 55-75 years with COVID-19, enrolled during active disease. Both conserved end residues are part of each CDR3. A D gene is named only where the DNA matches it firmly. Size tells how often a clone was seen (once, few, many) or the class of an expanded clone, and some rows leave it out.

clone_size | j_call | v_call | d_call | cdr3_nt | cdr3_aa
- | TRBJ2-5 | TRBV7-8 | - | TGTGCCAGCAGCTTCCCCGCTCGGGGCGGGGAAGAGACACAGTACTTC | CASSFPARGGEETQYF
once | TRBJ2-1 | TRBV5-4 | - | TGTGCCAGCAGCTTTGACACCTACAATGAGCAGTTCTTC | CASSFDTYNEQFF
once | TRBJ2-4 | TRBV11-2 | TRBD1 | TGTGCCAGCAGCCAAGGACAGGAAAACATTCAGTACTTC | CASSQGQENIQYF
- | TRBJ2-5 | TRBV29-1 | - | TGCAGCGTTGCGTTTCTGGGACAAAAACAAGAGACCCAGTACTTC | CSVAFLGQKQETQYF
once | TRBJ2-5 | TRBV10-1 | - | TGCGCCAGCAGTGATTCCAGGAGGAGCCAAGAGACCCAGTACTTC | CASSDSRRSQETQYF
- | TRBJ2-3 | TRBV10-3 | TRBD1 | TGTGCCATCAGTGGACAGGGGGCTAAGACAGATACGCAGTATTTT | CAISGQGAKTDTQYF
- | TRBJ2-6 | TRBV2 | - | TGTGCCCACTCATATCCTGGGGCCAACGTCCTGACTTTC | CAHSYPGANVLTF
- | TRBJ2-4 | TRBV5-3 | - | TGTGCCAGAAGCTTGGTGGTGGGCAAAAGGGCCAAAAACATTCAGTACTTC | CARSLVVGKRAKNIQYF
- | TRBJ1-2 | TRBV5-4 | TRBD1 | TGTGCCAGCAGTCAGGACAGGGGGAGAGGCTACACCTTC | CASSQDRGRGYTF
- | TRBJ1-2 | TRBV4-1 | - | TGCGCCAGCACCTTGTATGAGGGGGCTAACTATGGCTACACCTTC | CASTLYEGANYGYTF